This T cell receptor beta chain came from a study of blood T cell repertoires in COVID-19. Whole-study context: Acute and convalescent COVID-19 specimens originated in the United States, Italy and Spain.

This CDR3 has 16 residues. V lost 0 bases and J lost 9; bases outside the gene matches: 10. Per the germline V gene, CDR1 is LGHNA and CDR2 is YNFKEQ. Original handling: Reference gene primer amplification yielded estimated nucleated cell counts. Assay used: immunoSEQ multiplex PCR; TCRdb lists only in-frame clones, some missing. V, J and clone size were drawn from that table, and D and trimming were deduced from the DNA. This table has roughly 240,000 clones, 86% appearing once. The TCR sequence derives from a woman in her twenties or thirties who had recovered from COVID-19. This chain uses TRBV4-2 with TRBJ2-1; 8 positions match TRBD2. The specimen was peripheral blood. The CDR3 nucleotides read TGTGCCAGCAGCCAAGATATCGGGGGGGCCGTGCCTGAGCAGTTCTTC. Its protein is CASSQDIGGAVPEQFF.